Below, 7 T cell receptor beta chains from the same sample are listed, as sequenced in a study of human T cells and chemical hapten exposure. Time point of the sample: patch test 2, 6 weeks after DPC sensitization. Treatment defined: therapeutic diphenylcyclopropenone sensitization with weekly scalp DPC. One entry per CDR3 protein results from TCRdb running MiXCR on the RACE reads. The sample has approximately 82,000 distinct CDR3 sequences, 6.5% to 8% seen once. The source material was whole blood, sampled in connection with sensitization to the hapten diphenylcyclopropenone (DPC). The receptors shown here come from a woman aged 30 to 39 with alopecia areata. Some clones in this sample may be carry-over from other donors' samples.

This clonotype was seen repeatedly, ten times or more. This chain uses TRBV20-1 with TRBJ2-7; TRBD2 is a possible D gene (6 bases). The CDR3 is made up of 15 amino acids. Germline lookup yields CDR1 DFQATT and CDR2 SNEGSKA (reference sequence). The germline V and J ends were trimmed by 0 bases and 10 bases, with 22 bases remaining between them. DNA for the CDR3: TGCAGTGCTAGAGACCCAACGTCCCATACGGGAGAACAGTACTTC. Residues: CSARDPTSHTGEQYF.

This clonotype came up many times. The V call is TRBV12-3 or TRBV12-4, the J call TRBJ1-1; possibly TRBD1 for D (5 bases). CDR3 length: 14 residues. V lost 6 bases and J lost 2, with 13 bases in between. CDR3 nucleotide sequence: TGTGCCAGCAGCTTTTCGACAGTAAACACTGAAGCTTTCTTT. Its protein product is CASSFSTVNTEAFF.

This clonotype was recorded at least ten times. The CDR3 sequence: CASSLAGGAVSNYGYTF. The CDR3 nucleotides read TGTGCCAGCAGCTTAGCTGGGGGGGCCGTTTCTAACTATGGCTACACCTTC. This chain connects TRBV7-2 to TRBJ1-2; tentatively, D is TRBD1 (6 bases). The CDR3 extends over 17 amino acids. Germline CDR1 and CDR2: SGHTA and FQGNSA. V dropped 0 bases and J dropped 0 bases, with 14 bases sitting between them.

At least ten counts were recorded for this clonotype. This sequence joins TRBV6-6 and TRBJ2-5; D possibly corresponds to TRBD2 (5 bases). The germline CDR1 and CDR2 sequences are MNHNY and SVGAGI (reference sequence). The CDR3 extends over 13 amino acids. The V end lost 6 bases, the J end lost 7 bases, and 15 bases lay between the germline ends. The CDR3 loop is CASSRGRIGTQYF. CDR3 bases: TGTGCCAGCAGCCGAGGGAGAATCGGGACCCAGTACTTC.

V is TRBV6-1 and J is TRBJ1-1, with 8 bases aligning to TRBD1. CDR1 is MNHNS and CDR2 is SASEGT in the germline V gene. The V segment lost 6 bases and the J segment 1 base; nucleotides outside the gene matches: 7. This CDR3 contains 15 residues. CDR3: CASRPDDRGNTEAFF. The CDR3 DNA sequence: TGTGCCAGCAGACCCGACGACAGGGGGAACACTGAAGCTTTCTTT.

A word on this clonotype: A much larger clone lies one base from this, so it may be a read error. In this CDR3 the conserved last residue, phenylalanine or tryptophan, is missing, so a read error is likely. The CDR3 nucleotides are TGTGCCAGCAGTCAGGTGGCCTCTGGGGCCAACGTCCTGACTTCC. Its protein product is CASSQVASGANVLTS. V usage is TRBV2 and J usage is TRBJ2-6; unclear D gene. Trimming cost V 5 bases and J 0 bases, with 8 bases left between them. CDR1 SNHLY and CDR2 FYNNEI come from the germline V gene. The CDR3 sequence is 15 residues long.

This clonotype showed up just a few times. The chain uses TRBV7-9 and TRBJ1-1; TRBD1 might be the D (6 bases). V shed 4 bases and J shed 0 bases, with 18 bases lying between them. CDR1 and CDR2 from the germline V gene are SEHNR and FQNEAQ (reference sequence). There are 17 residues in the CDR3. CDR3 sequence: CASSSQGRTALNTEAFF. The CDR3 coding sequence is TGTGCCAGCAGCTCACAGGGAAGGACAGCCCTGAACACTGAAGCTTTCTTT.